Below, 9 T cell receptor beta chains from the same sample are listed, as sequenced in a study of T cells in Graves' hyperthyroidism and ophthalmopathy (dated by TCRdb to about 2019). To prepare the library, multiplex PCR was applied. Sequencing was performed on an Illumina HiSeq 2000. TCR beta CDR3 regions were amplified from RNA transcripts. A first-round RT-PCR of the TCR CDR3 used the HTBI primer set with the Qiagen OneStep RT-PCR kit. In-frame beta chains were kept once TCRdb had trimmed the public reads at Q25 with fastp and called clones with MiXCR. Each entry merges the rows of one CDR3 protein and shows their most common DNA and genes. This sample holds around 500,000 distinct CDR3 sequences; 13% to 15% were observed only once. The leading ten clones occupy 17% of the sample. Sequenced input: blood. These receptors were collected from a woman between 18 and 29 years old with Graves' hyperthyroidism.

This clonotype has a count of ten or more. The chain carries TRBV11-2 and TRBJ1-2; TRBD1 matches at 7 bases. The CDR3 length is 16 residues. The V gene end was trimmed by 2 bases and the J gene end by 7 bases; junction bases not matched to a gene: 13. CDR1 and CDR2 from the germline V gene are SGHAT and FQNNGV. In nucleotides, the CDR3 is TGTGCCAGCAGCTTACACGCGACAGGGATGGTATCTGGCTACACCTTC. Protein product: CASSLHATGMVSGYTF. Using reference TRBV11-2 and TRBJ1-2 for the parts outside the CDR3, the full variable domain is EAGVAQSPRYKIIEKRQSVAFWCNPISGHATLYWYQQILGQGPKLLIQFQNNGVVDDSQLPKDRFSAERLKGVDSTLKIQPAKLEDSAVYLCASSLHATGMVSGYTFGSGTRLTVV.

This clonotype was observed a few times. This chain connects TRBV9 to TRBJ1-5; 8 positions agree with TRBD1. The junction had 6 bases not matched to a gene; V was cut back by 3 bases and J by 7 bases. CDR1 is SGDLS, CDR2 YYNGEE, per germline. This CDR3 contains 14 residues. The CDR3 loop reads CASSGGQGTQPQHF. The CDR3 bases are TGTGCCAGCAGCGGAGGACAGGGCACCCAGCCCCAGCATTTT.

This clonotype showed up many times. The V call is TRBV27, the J call TRBJ1-3, with D hard to call. Germline lookup yields CDR1 MNHEY and CDR2 SMNVEV (reference sequence). Trimming pared 0 bases from V and 1 base from J, leaving 7 bases between. The CDR3 covers 15 residues. The CDR3 sequence: CASSLSRESGNTIYF. The CDR3 DNA sequence: TGTGCCAGCAGTTTATCTCGTGAATCTGGAAACACCATATATTTT.

This clonotype was counted only a few times. The chain combines TRBV20-1 with TRBJ1-1; D call uncertain. Per the germline V gene, CDR1 is DFQATT and CDR2 is SNEGSKA (reference sequence). This CDR3 has 11 amino acids. The V gene lost 0 bases and the J gene lost 6 bases, with 5 bases spanning the gap. CDR3 in amino acids: CSARDPPEAFF. In nucleotides, the CDR3 is TGCAGTGCTAGAGATCCACCTGAAGCTTTCTTT.

This rearrangement joins TRBV3-1 to TRBJ1-2; D is unclear. The germline gives CDR1 LGHDT, CDR2 YNNKEL (reference sequence). V lost 0 bases, J lost 8 bases, and 7 bases lay in between. CDR3 length: 12 amino acids. CDR3 DNA: TGTGCCAGCAGCCAAGAGGGAAGGGGCTACACCTTC. This encodes CASSQEGRGYTF.

The chain links TRBV5-5 to TRBJ1-2; 7 bases fit TRBD1. The V gene end was trimmed by 4 bases and the J gene end by 4 bases; junction bases not matched to a gene: 7. This CDR3 contains 14 residues. CDR1 and CDR2 (germline): SGHKS, YYEKEE (reference sequence). CDR3: CASSSKGGLYGYTF. In DNA form, the CDR3 reads TGTGCCAGCAGCAGCAAAGGGGGCCTCTATGGCTACACCTTC.

This clonotype was recorded many times. The rearrangement links TRBV6-5 to TRBJ2-5, with D perhaps matching TRBD2 (6 bases). Germline assignment: CDR1 MNHEY and CDR2 SVGAGI. The CDR3 extends over 17 amino acids. Trimming cost V 0 bases and J 5 bases, with 19 bases left between them. Written as DNA, the CDR3 is TGTGCCAGCAGTTACTCGAACCCGACAAGGAGGGGTGAGACCCAGTACTTC. Amino acids: CASSYSNPTRRGETQYF.

Turning to this clonotype: The germline gene is not matched at one end of the junction; a read error may be the cause. This chain links TRBV5-4 with TRBJ2-2, with 7 bases aligning to TRBD2. The germline V gene encodes CDR1 SGHNT and CDR2 YYREEE (reference sequence). The CDR3 length is 15 residues. The CDR3 region has the DNA TGTGACAGCAGCGGAGGACTAGGTGGCACCGGGGAGCTGTTTTTT. Its translation: CDSSGGLGGTGELFF.

This clonotype came up many times. The chain links TRBV27 to TRBJ1-4, with 8 bases lining up with TRBD1. The CDR3 extends over 14 amino acids. Germline CDR1 reads MNHEY; CDR2 reads SMNVEV (reference sequence). Trimming took 8 bases from V and 7 from J; bases not matched to a gene: 9. CDR3: CASWGRTGSEKLFF. For the CDR3, the DNA is TGTGCCAGCTGGGGAAGGACAGGGAGTGAAAAACTGTTTTTT.